These T cell receptor beta chains were read from a single sample in a study of OX40 agonist ivuxolimab in advanced cancers. The protocol was immunoSEQ multiplex PCR, while the TCRdb copy is restricted to in-frame clones and leaves out a portion. This table has around 76,000 clones, roughly 78% appearing once. The source was CD4+ or CD8+ T cells sorted from blood, collected in a trial of the OX40 agonist ivuxolimab. The source is an adult with an advanced solid tumor such as melanoma, head and neck, liver or kidney cancer. The CDR3 runs from the conserved cysteine through the conserved F or W. A D gene is named only where the DNA matches it firmly. The size of a clone is reported for some rows only, either as once, few or many, or as a class for expanded clones.

V	J	size	D	CDR3	DNA
TRBV5-1	TRBJ2-1	NA	NA	CASSPTAGAHNEQFF	TGCGCCAGCAGCCCAACCGCGGGGGCCCACAATGAGCAGTTCTTC
TRBV7-3	TRBJ1-2	NA	NA	CASSPNGADGYTF	TGTGCCAGCAGCCCGAATGGGGCGGATGGCTACACCTTC
TRBV9	TRBJ2-1	NA	NA	CASSVGEAGVQFF	TGTGCCAGCAGCGTAGGTGAGGCGGGTGTGCAGTTCTTC
TRBV14	TRBJ1-1	NA	NA	CASSQGPEAEAFF	TGTGCCAGCAGCCAAGGGCCGGAGGCTGAAGCTTTCTTT
TRBV5-1	TRBJ2-1	NA	NA	CASHGGQVYNEQFF	TGCGCCAGCCATGGGGGGCAGGTCTACAATGAGCAGTTCTTC
TRBV5-6	TRBJ2-3	NA	TRBD2	CASSLRGGLHSTDTQYF	TGTGCCAGCAGCTTACGCGGGGGACTCCATAGCACAGATACGCAGTATTTT
TRBV7-2	TRBJ2-5	NA	TRBD2	CASSPRLADGKETQYF	TGTGCCAGCAGCCCCCGACTAGCGGACGGAAAAGAGACCCAGTACTTC
TRBV14	TRBJ1-3	NA	NA	CASSQGSGYGNTIYF	TGTGCCAGCAGCCAAGGCTCGGGTTATGGAAACACCATATATTTT
TRBV20-1	TRBJ2-1	NA	NA	CSAKGPSEKFF	TGCAGTGCTAAAGGACCCTCGGAAAAGTTCTTC
TRBV5-8	TRBJ1-2	NA	TRBD1	CASSLRGLSYGYTF	TGTGCCAGCAGCCTCAGGGGGCTGAGTTATGGCTACACCTTC
TRBV6-6	TRBJ2-7	NA	TRBD2	CASSPLAGGSYEQYF	TGTGCCAGCAGCCCCCTAGCGGGAGGTTCCTACGAGCAGTACTTC
TRBV18	TRBJ1-1	few	TRBD1	CASSRNPGQENTEAFF	TGTGCCAGCTCCCGTAATCCGGGACAGGAGAACACTGAAGCTTTCTTT
TRBV28	TRBJ2-3	few	NA	CATQDWGTDTQYF	TGTGCCACCCAGGACTGGGGCACAGATACGCAGTATTTT
TRBV7-2	TRBJ2-2	once	NA	CASSRRSGTGELFF	TGTGCCAGCAGCCGGCGGTCGGGCACCGGGGAGCTGTTTTTT
TRBV14	TRBJ2-1	once	TRBD2	CASSHYRLAGGPHEQFF	TGTGCCAGCAGCCATTATCGACTAGCGGGGGGCCCCCATGAGCAGTTCTTC
TRBV7-2	TRBJ1-4	NA	NA	CASSLDTRNEKLFF	TGTGCCAGCAGCTTGGATACGAGGAATGAAAAACTGTTTTTT
TRBV9	TRBJ1-5	NA	NA	CASSPGPPEQPQHF	TGTGCCAGCAGCCCGGGGCCCCCCGAACAGCCCCAGCATTTT
TRBV15	TRBJ2-2	NA	NA	CATSPGLNTGELFF	TGTGCCACCAGCCCCGGATTAAACACCGGGGAGCTGTTTTTT
TRBV7-2	TRBJ1-1	few	NA	CASRKGPGTPTNTEAFF	TGTGCCAGCAGGAAAGGTCCCGGGACACCTACGAACACTGAAGCTTTCTTT
TRBV30	TRBJ1-2	NA	NA	CAWSRMGAGAGGYTF	TGTGCCTGGAGTCGTATGGGGGCCGGGGCTGGTGGCTACACCTTC
TRBV7-6	TRBJ1-1	NA	NA	CASSLDPGAIYTEAFF	TGTGCCAGCAGCTTAGACCCCGGGGCCATTTACACTGAAGCTTTCTTT
TRBV7-9	TRBJ1-2	NA	NA	CASSRAAEKSYGYTF	TGTGCCAGCAGCCGTGCCGCAGAAAAGAGCTATGGCTACACCTTC
TRBV14	TRBJ2-7	NA	TRBD1	CASSQELPGTGVGEQYF	TGTGCCAGCAGCCAAGAACTACCCGGGACAGGGGTGGGAGAGCAGTACTTC
TRBV27	TRBJ2-3	NA	TRBD2	CASSTRLAGGPSTDTQYF	TGTGCCAGCAGTACCAGACTAGCGGGAGGGCCGAGCACAGATACGCAGTATTTT
TRBV28	TRBJ1-1	NA	NA	CASSLSGTSTEAFF	TGTGCCAGCAGTTTAAGTGGGACATCTACTGAAGCTTTCTTT